This T cell receptor (beta chain) was sequenced during a study of cytomegalovirus exposure and HLA in healthy donors. Study-wide background: Per a later analysis, the roughly 640 first-cohort and 120 validation repertoires shared one platform. Findings and limits, study-wide: Confirmation was obtained in vitro that a few CMV-associated chains are specific for CMV antigens. Researchers counted 164 TCR beta chains as cytomegalovirus-associated. The classifier, whose performance was assessed in both the original and validation cohorts, reportedly diagnosed cytomegalovirus status with high specificity and sensitivity.

Germline assignment: CDR1 MGHRA and CDR2 YSYEKL. The CDR3 sequence is 19 residues long. Trimming removed 0 bases from V and 2 bases from J; junction bases left unmatched: 10. Profiled with immunoSEQ multiplex PCR; TCRdb holds only in-frame clones, not every one. The profile covers approximately 270,000 clones, with more than 85% appearing a single time and about 12% taken by the ten largest. A word on this clone: No antigen is known for it.

The chain recombines TRBV4-1 with TRBJ2-4; 10 nucleotides align to TRBD1. The clonotype originates from a man between 18 and 35 years old in good health and CMV-seropositive. The sample comprised PBMCs. The CDR3 bases are TGCGCCAGCAGCCAAGAGGTCGGGGGACAGGGGATCTCCAAAAACATTCAGTACTTC. Protein product: CASSQEVGGQGISKNIQYF.